The 16 T cell receptor beta chains listed next were all sequenced from one sample in a study of STAT5B mutations in CD4+ large granular lymphocyte leukemia. Profiling relied on immunoSEQ multiplex PCR, and the TCRdb table lists in-frame clones only, not all of them. The repertoire consists of over 30,000 clones, with 76% occurring once and the leading ten covering roughly 7%. The sample comprised CD4+ T cells from blood buffy coats. The receptors originated from a human donor in good health.

The CDR3 sequence: CASNSGGTGELFF. CDR3 in DNA: TGTGCCAGCAATTCAGGGGGCACCGGGGAGCTGTTTTTT. This chain uses TRBV2 with TRBJ2-2, with 7 bases that match TRBD1. Germline V gene data show CDR1 as SNHLY and CDR2 as FYNNEI. The CDR3 contains 13 residues. Trimming took 7 bases from V and 4 from J; bases not matched to a gene: 3.

J is TRBJ2-1 and V is TRBV15; no clear D. The CDR3 consists of 15 residues. Trimming removed 3 bases at V and 0 bases at J, with 9 bases between. Germline CDR1 is LNHNV and CDR2 is YYDKDF (reference sequence). CDR3 in amino acids: CATSRGRSSYNEQFF. The CDR3 DNA follows: TGTGCCACCAGCAGGGGTCGGAGCTCCTACAATGAGCAGTTCTTC.

The chain has TRBV11-2 and TRBJ2-7, with 7 bases aligning to TRBD1. The V and J ends lost 0 bases and 2 bases, in that order; junction bases with no gene match: 4. Germline V gene data show CDR1 as SGHAT and CDR2 as FQNNGV. This CDR3 region has 15 residues. The CDR3 reads CASSLDGTETYEQYF. CDR3 in DNA: TGTGCCAGCAGCTTAGATGGGACAGAAACCTACGAGCAGTACTTC.

The J gene is TRBJ2-5, the V gene TRBV14; TRBD2 is a possible D gene (6 bases). The germline gives CDR1 SGHDN, CDR2 FVKESK. CDR3 length: 13 residues. V lost 3 bases and J 5 bases, leaving 10 bases between the germline ends. The DNA of the CDR3 is TGTGCCAGCAGCCATGGAGGGATCGAGACCCAGTACTTC. It yields the protein CASSHGGIETQYF.

In its sample, this clone was seen a few times. The chain joins TRBV5-4 to TRBJ2-3; 13 nucleotides agree with TRBD2. CDR3 length equals 16 residues. With V trimmed by 4 bases and J by 2 bases, 4 bases remained unmatched. Germline-derived CDR1 and CDR2 are SGHNT and YYREEE (reference sequence). The CDR3 protein is CASSEGLAGYTDTQYF. The CDR3 coding sequence is TGTGCCAGCAGCGAGGGACTAGCGGGGTACACAGATACGCAGTATTTT.

As DNA, the CDR3 is TGTGCCAGAAGCTTATCGGGACAGGGTAACTATGGCTACACCTTC. It specifies CARSLSGQGNYGYTF. The rearrangement uses TRBV7-5 and TRBJ1-2; no check of the table's D call, TRBD1, against the DNA was made. TRBV7-5 is a recognized pseudogene. CDR3 length: 15 residues.

This sequence joins TRBV7-8 and TRBJ1-2, with D tentatively TRBD1 (6 bases). Trimming left V 1 base short and J 4 bases short, with 10 bases between. This CDR3 has 14 residues. In germline, CDR1 is SGHVS, CDR2 FQNEAQ. The CDR3 loop is CASSLGGRSYGYTF. CDR3 DNA: TGTGCCAGCAGCTTAGGGGGGCGTTCCTATGGCTACACCTTC.

This clone has only a few counts. The chain couples TRBV29-1 to TRBJ2-2, with unresolved D. Deletions cut 5 bases from V and 4 bases from J, with 8 bases between. Germline V CDR1 and CDR2: SQVTM, ANQGSEA. The CDR3 loop spans 12 amino acids. The CDR3 loop reads CSVSKITGELFF. CDR3 coding DNA: TGCAGCGTTTCTAAAATCACCGGGGAGCTGTTTTTT.

The chain employs TRBV25-1 and TRBJ2-6; 9 bases align to TRBD2. V was clipped by 5 bases and J by 0 bases; unmatched bases: 2. CDR1 and CDR2 from the germline V gene are MGHDK and SYGVNS. CDR3 size: 16 residues. CDR3 residues: CASSIAGASGANVLTF. The CDR3 DNA sequence: TGTGCCAGCAGTATAGCGGGGGCCTCTGGGGCCAACGTCCTGACTTTC.

The gene calls are TRBV7-8 and TRBJ1-3, with a tentative D call TRBD1 (6 bases). CDR3 size: 18 residues. Germline CDR1 reads SGHVS; CDR2 reads FQNEAQ. V was pared by 4 bases and J by 4 bases, with 23 bases between. The DNA for the CDR3 is TGTGCCAGCAGCTCATTGGGCAGGGGATCTTTTTTCGGAAACACCATATATTTT. Protein product: CASSSLGRGSFFGNTIYF.

The chain employs TRBV2 and TRBJ2-2; perhaps TRBD2 as D (6 bases). Germline V gives CDR1 SNHLY, CDR2 FYNNEI. Trimming cost V 8 bases and J 8 bases, with 12 bases left between them. The CDR3 length is 12 residues. In DNA, the CDR3 is TGTGCCAGCTCGGAGGGGCCTGGGGAGCTGTTTTTT. It translates to CASSEGPGELFF.

The V call is TRBV5-5, the J call TRBJ1-2; 7 bases are a match to TRBD1. The V gene end was trimmed by 1 base and the J gene end by 7 bases; junction bases not matched to a gene: 7. Germline V gives CDR1 SGHKS, CDR2 YYEKEE (reference sequence). CDR3 size: 14 residues. CDR3: CASSLQRQGSGYTF. For the CDR3, the DNA is TGTGCCAGCAGCTTGCAGCGACAGGGTAGTGGCTACACCTTC.

CDR3 coding DNA: TGTGCCAGCAGTCCGGACGTCGGTTATGGCTACACCTTC. Residues: CASSPDVGYGYTF. V gene TRBV5-4 combines with J gene TRBJ1-2; D gene ambiguous. Germline loops: CDR1 SGHNT, CDR2 YYREEE (reference sequence). The CDR3 consists of 13 residues. Trimming shortened V by 5 bases and J by 5 bases, and 13 bases separated the two germline ends.

The chain is built from TRBV7-9 and TRBJ1-3; perhaps TRBD1 as D (6 bases). The V end was cut by 2 bases, the J end by 0 bases, with 14 bases between. Germline assignment: CDR1 SEHNR and CDR2 FQNEAQ (reference sequence). The CDR3 loop spans 17 amino acids. CDR3 DNA sequence: TGTGCCAGCAGCTTAAAGGGGGGAACAGTCTCTGGAAACACCATATATTTT. It is translated as CASSLKGGTVSGNTIYF.

The chain is built from TRBV29-1 and TRBJ2-1, with no clear D. Trimming removed 6 bases at V and 0 bases at J, with 9 bases between. CDR1 and CDR2 from the germline V gene are SQVTM and ANQGSEA. The CDR3 length is 13 residues. CDR3: CSVGRFSYNEQFF. CDR3 in DNA: TGCAGCGTGGGCCGGTTCTCCTACAATGAGCAGTTCTTC.

CDR3 sequence reads: CASIRGAENTGELFF. The CDR3 bases are TGCGCCAGCATTCGGGGGGCAGAAAACACCGGGGAGCTGTTTTTT. V gene TRBV5-1 combines with J gene TRBJ2-2; weak D call: TRBD2 (7 bases). The ends were cut back, 6 bases at V and 2 bases at J, with 14 bases in the middle. CDR3 length equals 15 residues. Germline V CDR1 and CDR2: SGHRS, YFSETQ.